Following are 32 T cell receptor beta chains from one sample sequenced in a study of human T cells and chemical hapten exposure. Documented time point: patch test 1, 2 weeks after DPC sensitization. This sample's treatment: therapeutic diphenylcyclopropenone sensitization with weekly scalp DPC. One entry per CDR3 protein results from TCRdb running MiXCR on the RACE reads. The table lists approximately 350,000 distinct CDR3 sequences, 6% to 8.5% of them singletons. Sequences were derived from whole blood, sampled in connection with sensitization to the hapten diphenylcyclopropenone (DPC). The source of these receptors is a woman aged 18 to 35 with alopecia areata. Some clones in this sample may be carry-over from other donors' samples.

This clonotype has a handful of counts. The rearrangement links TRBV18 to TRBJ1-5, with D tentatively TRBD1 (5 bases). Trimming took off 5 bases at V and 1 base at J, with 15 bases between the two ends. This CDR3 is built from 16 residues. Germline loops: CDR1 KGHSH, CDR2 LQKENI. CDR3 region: CASSTTQGGSNQPQHF. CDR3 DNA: TGTGCCAGCTCAACTACGCAGGGTGGAAGCAATCAGCCCCAGCATTTT.

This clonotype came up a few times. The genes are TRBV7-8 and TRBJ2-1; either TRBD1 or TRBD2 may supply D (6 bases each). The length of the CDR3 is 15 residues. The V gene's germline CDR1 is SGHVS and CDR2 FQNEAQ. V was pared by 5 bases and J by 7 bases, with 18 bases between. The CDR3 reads CASSPGAGGRNEQFF. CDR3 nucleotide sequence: TGTGCCAGCAGCCCGGGGGCAGGTGGGAGAAATGAGCAGTTCTTC.

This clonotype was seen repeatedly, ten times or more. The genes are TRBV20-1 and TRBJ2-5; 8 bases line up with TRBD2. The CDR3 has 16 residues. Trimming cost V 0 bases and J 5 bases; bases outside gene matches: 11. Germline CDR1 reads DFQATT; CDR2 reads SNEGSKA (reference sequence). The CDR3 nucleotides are TGCAGTGCTAGAGATCTACGTTTTAGCGGGGCGGAGACCCAGTACTTC. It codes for CSARDLRFSGAETQYF.

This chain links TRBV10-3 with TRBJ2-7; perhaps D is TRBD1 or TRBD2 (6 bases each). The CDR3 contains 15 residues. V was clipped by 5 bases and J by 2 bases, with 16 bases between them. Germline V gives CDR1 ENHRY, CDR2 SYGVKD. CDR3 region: CAISPTSGAAYEQYF. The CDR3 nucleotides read TGTGCCATCAGTCCGACGTCGGGGGCTGCCTACGAGCAGTACTTC.

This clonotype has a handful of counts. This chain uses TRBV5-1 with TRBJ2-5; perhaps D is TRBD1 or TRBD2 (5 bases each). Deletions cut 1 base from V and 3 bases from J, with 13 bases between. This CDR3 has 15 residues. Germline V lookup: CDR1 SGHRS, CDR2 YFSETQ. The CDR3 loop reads CASSLWGSSEETQYF. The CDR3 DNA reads TGCGCCAGCAGCTTGTGGGGGTCATCAGAAGAGACCCAGTACTTC. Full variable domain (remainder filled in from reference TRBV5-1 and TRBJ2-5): KAGVTQTPRYLIKTRGQQVTLSCSPISGHRSVSWYQQTPGQGLQFLFEYFSETQRNKGNFPGRFSGRQFSNSRSEMNVSTLELGDSALYLCASSLWGSSEETQYFGPGTRLLVL.

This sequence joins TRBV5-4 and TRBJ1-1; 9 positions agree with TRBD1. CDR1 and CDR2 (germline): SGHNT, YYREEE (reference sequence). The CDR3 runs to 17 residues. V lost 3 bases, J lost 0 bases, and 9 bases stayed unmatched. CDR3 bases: TGTGCCAGCAGCTCAACGGGACAGGGCTTCATGAACACTGAAGCTTTCTTT. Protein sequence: CASSSTGQGFMNTEAFF.

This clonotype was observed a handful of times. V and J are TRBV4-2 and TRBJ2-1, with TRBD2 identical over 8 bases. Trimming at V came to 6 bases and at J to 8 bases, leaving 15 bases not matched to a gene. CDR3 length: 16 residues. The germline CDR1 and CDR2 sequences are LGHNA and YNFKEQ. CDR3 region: CASRVTAAGGLDEQFF. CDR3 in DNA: TGTGCCAGCAGGGTCACGGCGGCGGGGGGACTGGATGAGCAGTTCTTC.

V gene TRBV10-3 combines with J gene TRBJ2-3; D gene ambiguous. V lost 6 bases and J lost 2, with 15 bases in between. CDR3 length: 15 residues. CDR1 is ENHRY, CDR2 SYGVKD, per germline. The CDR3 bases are TGTGCCATCAGCCTCGGAGTAGCCACCACAGATACGCAGTATTTT. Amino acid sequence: CAISLGVATTDTQYF.

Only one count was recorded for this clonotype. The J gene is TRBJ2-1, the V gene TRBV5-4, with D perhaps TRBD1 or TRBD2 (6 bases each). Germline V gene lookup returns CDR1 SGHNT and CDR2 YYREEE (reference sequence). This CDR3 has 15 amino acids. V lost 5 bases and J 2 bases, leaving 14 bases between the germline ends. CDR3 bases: TGTGCCAGCAGTTTAGGGGGGACCCCCTACAATGAGCAGTTCTTC. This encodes CASSLGGTPYNEQFF.

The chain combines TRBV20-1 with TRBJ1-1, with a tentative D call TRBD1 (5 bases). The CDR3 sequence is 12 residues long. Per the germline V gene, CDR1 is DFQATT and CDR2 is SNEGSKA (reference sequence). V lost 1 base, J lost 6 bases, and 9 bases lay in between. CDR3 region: CSARGMGAEAFF. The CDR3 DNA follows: TGCAGTGCTAGAGGAATGGGGGCTGAAGCTTTCTTT.

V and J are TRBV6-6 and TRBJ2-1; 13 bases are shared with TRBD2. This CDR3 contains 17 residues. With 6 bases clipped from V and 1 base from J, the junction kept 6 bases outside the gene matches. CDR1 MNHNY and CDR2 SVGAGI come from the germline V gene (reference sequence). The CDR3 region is CASRTGLAGASYNEQFF. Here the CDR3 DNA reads TGTGCCAGCAGAACCGGACTAGCGGGGGCGTCCTACAATGAGCAGTTCTTC.

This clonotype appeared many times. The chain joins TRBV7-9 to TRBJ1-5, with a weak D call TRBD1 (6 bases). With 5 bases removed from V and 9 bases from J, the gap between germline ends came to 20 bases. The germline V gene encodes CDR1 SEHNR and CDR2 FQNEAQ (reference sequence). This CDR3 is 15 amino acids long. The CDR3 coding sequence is TGTGCCAGCAGCGGACAGACAGAGATCAAAGGGCCCCAGCATTTT. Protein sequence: CASSGQTEIKGPQHF.

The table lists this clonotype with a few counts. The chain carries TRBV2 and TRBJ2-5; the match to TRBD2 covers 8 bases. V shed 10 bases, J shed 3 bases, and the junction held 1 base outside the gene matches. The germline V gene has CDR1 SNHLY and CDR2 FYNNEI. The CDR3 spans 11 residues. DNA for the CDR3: TGTGCCATCGGGGGGGAAGAGACCCAGTACTTC. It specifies CAIGGEETQYF.

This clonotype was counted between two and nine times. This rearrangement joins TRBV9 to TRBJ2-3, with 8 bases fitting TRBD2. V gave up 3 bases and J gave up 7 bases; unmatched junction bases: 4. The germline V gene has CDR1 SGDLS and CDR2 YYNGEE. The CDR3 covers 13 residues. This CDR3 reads CASSENSGNTQYF. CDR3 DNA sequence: TGTGCCAGCAGCGAGAATAGCGGGAATACGCAGTATTTT.

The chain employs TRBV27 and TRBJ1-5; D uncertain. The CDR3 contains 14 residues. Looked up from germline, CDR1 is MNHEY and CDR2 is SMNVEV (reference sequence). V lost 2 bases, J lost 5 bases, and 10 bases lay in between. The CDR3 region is CASSLSSLYQPQHF. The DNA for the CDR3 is TGTGCCAGCAGTTTAAGCAGTCTCTATCAGCCCCAGCATTTT.

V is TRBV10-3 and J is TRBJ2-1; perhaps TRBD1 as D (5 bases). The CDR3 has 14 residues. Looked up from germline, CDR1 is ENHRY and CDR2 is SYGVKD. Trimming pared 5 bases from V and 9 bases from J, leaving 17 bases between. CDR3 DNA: TGTGCCATCAGTTTGAACAGGCCGGTGGGTGAGCAGTTCTTC. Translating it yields CAISLNRPVGEQFF.

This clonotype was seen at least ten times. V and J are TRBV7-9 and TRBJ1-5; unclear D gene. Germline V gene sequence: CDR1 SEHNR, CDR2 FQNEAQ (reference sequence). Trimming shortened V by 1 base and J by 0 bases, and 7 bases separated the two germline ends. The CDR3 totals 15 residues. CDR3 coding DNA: TGTGCCAGCAGCTTAGGGTACGGTAGCAATCAGCCCCAGCATTTT. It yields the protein CASSLGYGSNQPQHF.

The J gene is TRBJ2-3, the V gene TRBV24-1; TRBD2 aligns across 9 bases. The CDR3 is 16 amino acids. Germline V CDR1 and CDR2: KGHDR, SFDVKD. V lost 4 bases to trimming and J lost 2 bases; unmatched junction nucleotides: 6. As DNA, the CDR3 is TGTGCCACCAGTGAGTCGACTAGCGGATTCACAGATACGCAGTATTTT. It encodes CATSESTSGFTDTQYF.

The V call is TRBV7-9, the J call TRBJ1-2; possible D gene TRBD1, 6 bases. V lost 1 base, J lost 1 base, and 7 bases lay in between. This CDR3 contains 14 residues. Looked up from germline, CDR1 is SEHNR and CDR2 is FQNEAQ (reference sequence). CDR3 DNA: TGTGCCAGCAGCTTAGAGGGGGTTAACTATGGCTACACCTTC. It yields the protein CASSLEGVNYGYTF.

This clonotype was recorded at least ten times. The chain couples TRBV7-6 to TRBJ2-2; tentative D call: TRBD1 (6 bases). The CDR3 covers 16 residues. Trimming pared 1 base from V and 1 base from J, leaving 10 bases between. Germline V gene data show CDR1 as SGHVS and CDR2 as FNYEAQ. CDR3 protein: CASSLGTVKNTGELFF. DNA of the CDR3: TGTGCCAGCAGCTTAGGGACAGTCAAGAACACCGGGGAGCTGTTTTTT.

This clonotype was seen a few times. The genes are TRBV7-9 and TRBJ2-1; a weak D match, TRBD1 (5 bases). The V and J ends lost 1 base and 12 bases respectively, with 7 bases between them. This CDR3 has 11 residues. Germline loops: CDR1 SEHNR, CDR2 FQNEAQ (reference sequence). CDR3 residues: CASSLGGRQFF. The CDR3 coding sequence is TGTGCCAGCAGCTTAGGGGGCCGGCAGTTCTTC.

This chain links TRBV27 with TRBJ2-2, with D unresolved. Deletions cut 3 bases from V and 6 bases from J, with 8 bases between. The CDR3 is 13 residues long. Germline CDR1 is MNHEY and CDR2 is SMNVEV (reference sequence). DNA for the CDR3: TGTGCCAGCAGTTTCGAACCATCCGGGGAGCTGTTTTTT. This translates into CASSFEPSGELFF.

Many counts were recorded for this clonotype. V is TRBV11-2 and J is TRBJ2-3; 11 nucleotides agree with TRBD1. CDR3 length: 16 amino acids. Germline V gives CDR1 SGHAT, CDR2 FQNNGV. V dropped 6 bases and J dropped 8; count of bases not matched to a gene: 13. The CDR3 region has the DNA TGTGCCAGCAGTTATTCCGGGACAGGGGGAAGGGTTACGCAGTATTTT. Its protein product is CASSYSGTGGRVTQYF. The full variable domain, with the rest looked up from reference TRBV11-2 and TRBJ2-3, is EAGVAQSPRYKIIEKRQSVAFWCNPISGHATLYWYQQILGQGPKLLIQFQNNGVVDDSQLPKDRFSAERLKGVDSTLKIQPAKLEDSAVYLCASSYSGTGGRVTQYFGPGTRLTVL.

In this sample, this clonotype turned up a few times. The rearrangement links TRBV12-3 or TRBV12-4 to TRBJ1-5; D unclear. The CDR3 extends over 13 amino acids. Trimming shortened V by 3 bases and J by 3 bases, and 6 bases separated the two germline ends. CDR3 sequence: CASSFGDNQPQHF. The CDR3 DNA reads TGTGCCAGCAGTTTCGGGGACAATCAGCCCCAGCATTTT.

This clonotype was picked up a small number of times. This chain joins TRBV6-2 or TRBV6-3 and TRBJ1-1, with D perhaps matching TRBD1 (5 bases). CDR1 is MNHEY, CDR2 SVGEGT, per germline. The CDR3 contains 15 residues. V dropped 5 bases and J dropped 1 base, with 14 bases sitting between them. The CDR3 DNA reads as TGTGCCAGCAGTCGGGCGCAGGGTTCGAACACTGAAGCTTTCTTT. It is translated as CASSRAQGSNTEAFF.

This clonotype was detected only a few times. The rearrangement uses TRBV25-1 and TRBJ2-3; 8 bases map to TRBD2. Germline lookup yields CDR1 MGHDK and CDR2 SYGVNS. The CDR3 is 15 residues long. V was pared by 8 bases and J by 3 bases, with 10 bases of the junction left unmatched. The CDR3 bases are TGTGCCAGCGGGCAAGGGGGACTAGTGACAGATACGCAGTATTTT. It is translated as CASGQGGLVTDTQYF.

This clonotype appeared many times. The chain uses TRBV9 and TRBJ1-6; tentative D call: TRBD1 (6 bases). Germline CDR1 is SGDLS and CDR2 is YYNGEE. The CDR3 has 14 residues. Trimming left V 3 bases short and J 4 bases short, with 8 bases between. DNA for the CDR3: TGTGCCAGCAGCGGAACAGGGTATAATTCACCCCTCCACTTT. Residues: CASSGTGYNSPLHF.

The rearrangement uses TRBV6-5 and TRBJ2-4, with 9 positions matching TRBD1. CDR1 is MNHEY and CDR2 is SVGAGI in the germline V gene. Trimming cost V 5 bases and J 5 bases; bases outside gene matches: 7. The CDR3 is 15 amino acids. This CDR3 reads CASSPGTGFQNIQYF. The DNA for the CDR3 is TGTGCCAGCAGTCCCGGGACAGGGTTCCAAAACATTCAGTACTTC.

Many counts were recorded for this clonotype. The CDR3 protein is CAMGVPPSTVYGYTF. The CDR3 DNA sequence: TGCGCAATGGGGGTCCCTCCTTCAACAGTTTATGGCTACACCTTC. The chain is built from TRBV29-1 and TRBJ1-2, with D tentatively TRBD1 (5 bases). The length of the CDR3 is 15 residues. Germline-derived CDR1 and CDR2 are SQVTM and ANQGSEA.

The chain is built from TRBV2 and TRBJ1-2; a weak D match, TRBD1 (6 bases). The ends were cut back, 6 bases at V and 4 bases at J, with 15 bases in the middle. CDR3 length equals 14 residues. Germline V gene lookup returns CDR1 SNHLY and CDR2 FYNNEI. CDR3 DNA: TGTGCCAGCAGCACAGGGCTCCTGATCTATGGCTACACCTTC. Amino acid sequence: CASSTGLLIYGYTF.

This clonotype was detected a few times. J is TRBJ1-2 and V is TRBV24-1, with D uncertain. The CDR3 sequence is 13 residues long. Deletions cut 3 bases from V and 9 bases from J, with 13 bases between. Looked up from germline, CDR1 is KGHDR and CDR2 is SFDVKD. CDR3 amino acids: CATSDRRQDSYTF. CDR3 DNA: TGTGCCACCAGTGATAGGAGGCAGGATAGCTACACCTTC.

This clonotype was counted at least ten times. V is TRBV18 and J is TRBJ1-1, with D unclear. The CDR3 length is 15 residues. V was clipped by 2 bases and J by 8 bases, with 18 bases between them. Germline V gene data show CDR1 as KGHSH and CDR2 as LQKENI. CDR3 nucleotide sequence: TGTGCCAGCTCACCAGGGGAGATTAGCGCGTTGGAAGCTTTCTTT. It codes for CASSPGEISALEAFF.